Detailed here is one T cell receptor beta chain. Its target antigen remains unknown. Per-nucleotide qualities are absent, and no much larger clonotype sits a single base away. The immunoSEQ Assay was used to sequence TCRbeta CDR3 regions. After extraction, genomic DNA underwent amplification by bias-controlled multiplex PCR, followed by high-throughput sequencing. In the source study's methods: To quantify the absolute abundance of each unique TCRbeta CDR3 region, sequences were collapsed and filtered. T cell fraction was estimated by normalizing TCRbeta template counts to usable DNA, with usable DNA measured through amplification of reference genes found in all nucleated cells. Repertoire TCRs were annotated as SARS-CoV-2-specific by exact matching of V gene, CDR3 amino acid sequence and J gene to a known reactive TCR set. MIRA supplied the reference SARS-CoV-2 TCR set, which was filtered for enrichment in COVID-19-positive ImmuneCODE repertoires so that public or cross-reactive TCRs were removed. Using the MIRA antigens, annotated TCRs were further analysed by specific ORF or by position within an ORF. Breadth was defined as the number of annotated unique rearrangements divided by the total number of unique productive rearrangements, and depth was defined as the summed frequency of the annotated unique rearrangements. TCR breadth was compared between groups using two-sided Wilcoxon rank-sum tests. Drawn from immuneACCESS, this table holds only the in-frame rearrangements with V and J called that TCRdb kept. Clones are partly lost; checked studies trace under half to an unresolved V gene and leave the rest unexplained. Clone size and the V and J calls come from that table; the DNA yielded D and trimming. For this sample the table gives 500,000 or so clones, of which roughly 87% were detected only once. The top ten hold 2.5% of the sample.

Taken with the paper, the label for treatment or condition translates to: around 19 received Ad26.COV2.S at low or high dose, single or two shots; a few received placebo; per-sample allocation not given. For vaccine and placebo recipients, the sequenced repertoires came from samples collected on day 63 after the first injection. Cohort 1b enrolled 25 adults aged 18-55 years at a single site in Boston, USA, between 29 July and 7 August 2020. Ad26.COV2.S consisted of a replication-incompetent adenovirus type 26 vector by which a prefusion-stabilized SARS-CoV-2 spike protein from the original Wuhan strain was expressed. The sample originates from a study of Ad26.COV2.S vaccination and SARS-CoV-2 variants (dated by TCRdb to about 2021). About the full investigation: Vaccine-arm donors were drawn from COV1001, a multicentre, randomized, double-blind, placebo-controlled phase I-IIa trial of Ad26.COV2.S in healthy adults. Investigators remained blinded to trial group allocation during experiments and outcome assessment. Trial participants were randomized into five groups of five, in which low-dose or high-dose Ad26.COV2.S was given once or twice, or placebo was given on both occasions. The TCR-sequenced set comprised around 32 samples: around 20 Ad26.COV2.S vaccine recipients, 5 placebo recipients and 8 SARS-CoV-2 convalescent individuals. Ad26.COV2.S was administered intramuscularly at a dose of 5x10^10 or 1x10^11 viral particles, either as one shot or as two shots given 56 days apart. The specificity and breadth of SARS-CoV-2-reactive T cell receptors after Ad26.COV2.S vaccination were assessed by TCRbeta repertoire sequencing.

Results the study describes overall, beyond this receptor: Comparable non-spike TCR breadth was observed between vaccine and placebo recipients, consistent with only spike being contained in the vaccine. After vaccination, substantial breadth of spike-specific CD8+ and CD4+ T cell responses was reported. Compared with placebo recipients, Ad26.COV2.S recipients showed higher spike-specific TCR breadth (P = 0.0014). The authors noted that total T cell responses may have been underestimated by the TCR breadth and depth analyses. Comparing responses between vaccine doses or regimens was not something the study was powered to do.

Counted from cysteine to phenylalanine, this CDR3 has 14 amino acids. The read is trimmed to its CDR3 DNA, 42 bases read in frame from base 1. CDR1 and CDR2 are drawn from the germline V gene: SGHRS, YFSETQ. The junction shows trimming of 4 bases on V and 3 bases on J, plus 14 bases between the germline ends. The TCR originated in a person aged 18-65 years who received the Ad26.COV2.S COVID-19 vaccine or a placebo. The chain is assembled from TRBV5-1 and TRBJ2-7; TRBD2 might be the D gene, on 5 matching bases. Sequencing was performed on peripheral blood, taken in a trial of Ad26.COV2.S vaccine versus placebo. The CDR3: CASSEFSVLYEQYF. The DNA is TGCGCCAGCAGCGAGTTTAGCGTACTCTACGAGCAGTACTTC.